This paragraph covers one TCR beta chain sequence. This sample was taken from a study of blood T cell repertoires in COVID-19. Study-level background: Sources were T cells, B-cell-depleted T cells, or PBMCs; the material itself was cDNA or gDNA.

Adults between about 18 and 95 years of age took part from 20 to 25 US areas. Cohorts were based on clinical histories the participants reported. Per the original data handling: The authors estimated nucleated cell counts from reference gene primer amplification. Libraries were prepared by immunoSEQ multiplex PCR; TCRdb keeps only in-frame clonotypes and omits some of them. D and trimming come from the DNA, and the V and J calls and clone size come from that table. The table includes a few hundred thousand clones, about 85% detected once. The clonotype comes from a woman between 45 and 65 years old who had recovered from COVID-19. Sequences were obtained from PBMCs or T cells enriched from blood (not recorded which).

For the CDR3, the DNA is TGTGCCAGCAGCTCTTCCAGAAATGAAAAACTGTTTTTT. This codes for CASSSSRNEKLFF. This chain links TRBV6-5 with TRBJ1-4; D gene uncertain. Trimming took off 6 bases at V and 5 bases at J, with 10 bases between the two ends. The CDR3 has 13 amino acids. Germline V lookup: CDR1 MNHEY, CDR2 SVGAGI.